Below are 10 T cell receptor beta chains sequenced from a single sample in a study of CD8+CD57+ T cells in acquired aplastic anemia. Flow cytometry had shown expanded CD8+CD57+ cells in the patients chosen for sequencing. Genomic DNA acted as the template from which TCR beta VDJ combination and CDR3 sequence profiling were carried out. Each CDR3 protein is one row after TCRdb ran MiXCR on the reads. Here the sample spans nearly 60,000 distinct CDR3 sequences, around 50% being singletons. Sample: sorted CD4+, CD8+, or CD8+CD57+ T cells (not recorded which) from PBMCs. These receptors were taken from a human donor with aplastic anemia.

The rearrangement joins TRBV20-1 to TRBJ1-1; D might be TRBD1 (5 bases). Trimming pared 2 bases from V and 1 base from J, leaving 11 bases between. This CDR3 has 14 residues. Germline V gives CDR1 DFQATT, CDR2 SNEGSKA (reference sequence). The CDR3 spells CSARPPTGNTEAFF. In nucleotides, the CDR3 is TGCAGTGCTAGACCCCCCACAGGGAACACTGAAGCTTTCTTT.

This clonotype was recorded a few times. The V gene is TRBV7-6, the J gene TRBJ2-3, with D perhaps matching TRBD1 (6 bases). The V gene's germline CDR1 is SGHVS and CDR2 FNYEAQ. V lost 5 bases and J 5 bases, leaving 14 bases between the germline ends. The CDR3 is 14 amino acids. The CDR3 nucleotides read TGTGCCAGCAGCCGGGACAACCCGGGAGATACGCAGTATTTT. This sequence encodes CASSRDNPGDTQYF.

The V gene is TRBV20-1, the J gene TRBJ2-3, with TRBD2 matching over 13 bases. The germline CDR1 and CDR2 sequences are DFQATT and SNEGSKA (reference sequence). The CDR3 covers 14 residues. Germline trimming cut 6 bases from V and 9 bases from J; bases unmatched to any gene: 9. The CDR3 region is CSASGTSGEETQYF. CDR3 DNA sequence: TGCAGTGCCTCGGGGACTAGCGGGGAGGAAACGCAGTATTTT.

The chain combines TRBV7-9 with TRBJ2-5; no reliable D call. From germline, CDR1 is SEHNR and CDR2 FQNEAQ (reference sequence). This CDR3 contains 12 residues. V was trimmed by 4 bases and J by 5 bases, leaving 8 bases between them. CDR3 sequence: CASSSAGETQYF. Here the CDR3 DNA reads TGTGCCAGCAGCTCCGCCGGGGAGACCCAGTACTTC.

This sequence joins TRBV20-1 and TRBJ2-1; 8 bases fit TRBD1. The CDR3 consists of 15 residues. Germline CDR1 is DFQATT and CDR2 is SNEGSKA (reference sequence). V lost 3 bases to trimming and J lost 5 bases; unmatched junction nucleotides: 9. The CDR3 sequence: CSASQPGQGHNEQFF. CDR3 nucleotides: TGCAGTGCTAGTCAGCCCGGACAGGGTCACAATGAGCAGTTCTTC.

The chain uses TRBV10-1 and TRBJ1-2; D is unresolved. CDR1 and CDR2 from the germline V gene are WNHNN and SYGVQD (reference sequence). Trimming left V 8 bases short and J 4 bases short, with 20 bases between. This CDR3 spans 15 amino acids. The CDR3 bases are TGCGCCAGCCTGGGCAAGGAGTCCCCTATCTATGGCTACACCTTC. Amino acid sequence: CASLGKESPIYGYTF.

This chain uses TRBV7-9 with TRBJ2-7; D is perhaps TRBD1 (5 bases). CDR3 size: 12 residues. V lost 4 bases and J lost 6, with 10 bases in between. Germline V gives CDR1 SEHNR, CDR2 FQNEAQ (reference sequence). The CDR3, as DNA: TGTGCCAGCAGCTCCGACAGATTCGAGCAGTACTTC. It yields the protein CASSSDRFEQYF.

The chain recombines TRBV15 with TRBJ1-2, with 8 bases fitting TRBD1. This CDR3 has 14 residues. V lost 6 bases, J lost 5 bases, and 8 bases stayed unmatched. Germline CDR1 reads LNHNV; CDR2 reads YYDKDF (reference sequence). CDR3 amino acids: CATRPSGGPYGYTF. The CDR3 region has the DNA TGTGCCACCAGGCCCTCAGGGGGCCCATATGGCTACACCTTC.

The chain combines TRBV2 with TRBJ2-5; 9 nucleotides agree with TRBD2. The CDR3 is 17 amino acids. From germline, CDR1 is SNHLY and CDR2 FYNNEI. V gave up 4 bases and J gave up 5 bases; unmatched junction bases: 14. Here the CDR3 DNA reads TGTGCCAGCAGTGCCCGTCGCGGCAGCGGGGGGTCTGAGACCCAGTACTTC. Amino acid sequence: CASSARRGSGGSETQYF.

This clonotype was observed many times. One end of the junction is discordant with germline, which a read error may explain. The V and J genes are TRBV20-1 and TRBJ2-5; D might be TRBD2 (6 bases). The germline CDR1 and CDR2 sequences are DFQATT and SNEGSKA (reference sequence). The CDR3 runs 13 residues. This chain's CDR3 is CSAPSGDRETYHF. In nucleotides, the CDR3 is TGCAGTGCCCCCTCCGGCGACCGGGAGACCTACCACTTC.